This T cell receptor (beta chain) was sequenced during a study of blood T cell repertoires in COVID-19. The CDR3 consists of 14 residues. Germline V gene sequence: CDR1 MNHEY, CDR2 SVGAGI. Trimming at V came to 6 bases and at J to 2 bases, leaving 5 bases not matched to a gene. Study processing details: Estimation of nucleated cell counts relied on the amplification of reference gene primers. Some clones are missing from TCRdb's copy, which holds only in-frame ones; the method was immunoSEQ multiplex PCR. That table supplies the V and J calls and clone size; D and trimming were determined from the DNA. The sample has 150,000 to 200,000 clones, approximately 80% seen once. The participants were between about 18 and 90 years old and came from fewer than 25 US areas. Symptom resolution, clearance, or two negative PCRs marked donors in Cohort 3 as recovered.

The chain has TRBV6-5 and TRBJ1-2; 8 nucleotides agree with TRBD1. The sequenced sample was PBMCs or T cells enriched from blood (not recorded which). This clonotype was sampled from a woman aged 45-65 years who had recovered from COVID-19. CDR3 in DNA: TGTGCCAGCAGGAAAGACAGGGGAAACTATGGCTACACCTTC. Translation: CASRKDRGNYGYTF.